Following are 31 T cell receptor beta chains from one sample sequenced in a study of control samples from healthy donors and cancer patients. The method was immunoSEQ multiplex PCR; TCRdb's version includes in-frame clones alone and lacks a portion of them. The repertoire holds over 150,000 clones, with 85% to 95% as singletons. Specimen: blood. These TCRs come from a young woman in good health.

The chain joins TRBV11-3 to TRBJ1-4; 7 bases fit TRBD1. There are 14 residues in the CDR3. With 4 bases clipped from V and 8 bases from J, the junction kept 7 bases outside the gene matches. The germline V gene encodes CDR1 SGHNT and CDR2 YENEEA. Written as DNA, the CDR3 is TGTGCCAGCAGCTACCGACAGGGAATAGAAAAACTGTTTTTT. Amino acid sequence: CASSYRQGIEKLFF. Using reference TRBV11-3 and TRBJ1-4 for the parts outside the CDR3, the full variable domain is EAGVVQSPRYKIIEKKQPVAFWCNPISGHNTLYWYLQNLGQGPELLIRYENEEAVDDSQLPKDRFSAERLKGVDSTLKIQPAELGDSAVYLCASSYRQGIEKLFFGSGTQLSVL.

CDR3 in amino acids: CASSERLAGAEQYF. The CDR3 DNA reads as TGTGCCAGCAGTGAGCGACTAGCGGGAGCCGAGCAGTACTTC. The chain uses TRBV6-1 and TRBJ2-7, with 12 bases that match TRBD2. CDR1 is MNHNS, CDR2 SASEGT, per germline. V trimming: 3 bases; J trimming: 6 bases; junction bases outside the gene matches: 3. The CDR3 is 14 residues long.

The chain uses TRBV3-1 (or the pseudogene TRBV3-2) and TRBJ1-5; no clear D gene. Trimming removed 2 bases at V and 2 bases at J, with 4 bases between. This CDR3 has 13 amino acids. The germline V gene has CDR1 LGHDT and CDR2 YNNKEL (reference sequence). The CDR3 sequence is CASSQIGNQPQHF. As DNA, the CDR3 is TGTGCCAGCAGCCAAATCGGCAATCAGCCCCAGCATTTT.

This clone has a single count. The chain couples TRBV5-5 to TRBJ2-7, with D possibly TRBD2 on 5 matching bases. The germline V gene encodes CDR1 SGHKS and CDR2 YYEKEE (reference sequence). This CDR3 contains 14 residues. V lost 0 bases to trimming and J lost 5 bases, with 12 bases between them. CDR3 DNA sequence: TGTGCCAGCAGCTTGGGGCTGGGAGACCACGAGCAGTACTTC. Residues: CASSLGLGDHEQYF.

The chain has TRBV5-6 and TRBJ1-2; D gene ambiguous. The CDR3 loop spans 14 amino acids. From germline, CDR1 is SGHDT and CDR2 YYEEEE. V was clipped by 0 bases and J by 0 bases, with 6 bases between them. The CDR3 sequence: CASSLDASNYGYTF. In DNA form, the CDR3 reads TGTGCCAGCAGCTTGGACGCCTCTAACTATGGCTACACCTTC.

This chain joins TRBV21-1 and TRBJ2-7; the D call of TRBD1 is as the table states it, not checked on the DNA. TRBV21-1 is listed as a pseudogene. This CDR3 contains 14 residues. Here the CDR3 reads CASSSRDNSYEQYF. CDR3 nucleotide sequence: TGTGCCAGCAGCTCCCGGGACAACTCCTACGAGCAGTACTTC.

This rearrangement joins TRBV7-9 to TRBJ1-2; a weak D match, TRBD1 (5 bases). Germline values: CDR1 SEHNR, CDR2 FQNEAQ (reference sequence). V was shortened by 3 bases and J by 4 bases, with 9 bases between the two germline ends. The CDR3 has 13 amino acids. Written as DNA, the CDR3 is TGTGCCAGCAGCTTCGACAGCGGCTATGGCTACACCTTC. This gives the protein CASSFDSGYGYTF.

The chain employs TRBV2 and TRBJ1-6, with TRBD1 matching over 8 bases. CDR1 is SNHLY, CDR2 FYNNEI, per germline. The CDR3 contains 18 residues. The V gene end was trimmed by 7 bases and the J gene end by 0 bases; junction bases not matched to a gene: 11. The CDR3 sequence is CASTRDRKFGSYNSPLHF. CDR3 DNA: TGTGCCAGCACCCGGGACAGGAAATTTGGCTCCTATAATTCACCCCTCCACTTT.

J is TRBJ2-3 and V is TRBV19, with D possibly being TRBD2 (5 bases). Germline values: CDR1 LNHDA, CDR2 SQIVND (reference sequence). V was pared by 2 bases and J by 6 bases, with 18 bases between. CDR3 length: 16 residues. Written as DNA, the CDR3 is TGTGCCAGTAGTATATCCCAAACGGGGTATCTGGATACGCAGTATTTT. Translation: CASSISQTGYLDTQYF.

The CDR3 DNA reads TGCGCCAGCAGCCAAGACTTTATTAGATCCTACGAGCAGTACTTC. Translation gives CASSQDFIRSYEQYF. The chain recombines TRBV4-3 with TRBJ2-7; D unclear. There are 15 residues in the CDR3. Trimming cost V 0 bases and J 1 base, with 10 bases left between them. Germline values: CDR1 LGHNA, CDR2 YSLEER.

The chain joins TRBV5-1 to TRBJ1-1; D remains ambiguous. The V end was cut by 0 bases, the J end by 5 bases, with 11 bases between. The CDR3 is made up of 14 amino acids. Per germline, CDR1 SGHRS and CDR2 YFSETQ. The CDR3 region is CASSLVEAYTEAFF. CDR3 sequence (DNA): TGCGCCAGCAGCTTGGTGGAGGCTTATACTGAAGCTTTCTTT.

The rearrangement joins TRBV7-2 to TRBJ2-3; either TRBD1 or TRBD2 may fit D (5 bases each). Trimming took off 6 bases at V and 0 bases at J, with 16 bases between the two ends. In germline, CDR1 is SGHTA, CDR2 FQGNSA. The CDR3 totals 16 residues. Here the CDR3 reads CASSLPPGRSTDTQYF. The CDR3 DNA reads TGTGCCAGCAGTCTCCCACCGGGACGGAGCACAGATACGCAGTATTTT.

The chain couples TRBV6-6 to TRBJ1-4; D remains ambiguous. V was pared by 6 bases and J by 11 bases, with 13 bases between. The V gene's germline CDR1 is MNHNY and CDR2 SVGAGI (reference sequence). The CDR3 has 12 amino acids. DNA of the CDR3: TGTGCCAGCAGCCGACTCACCAGGAAACTGTTTTTT. The encoded protein is CASSRLTRKLFF.

The rearrangement links TRBV6-5 to TRBJ2-7; either TRBD1 or TRBD2 may supply D (5 bases each). Germline V gives CDR1 MNHEY, CDR2 SVGAGI. The CDR3 covers 15 residues. The V gene lost 2 bases and the J gene lost 2 bases, with 13 bases spanning the gap. This CDR3 reads CASSYSRDPPYEQYF. CDR3 bases: TGTGCCAGCAGTTACAGTCGGGACCCCCCCTACGAGCAGTACTTC.

This chain connects TRBV19 to TRBJ1-4; D is ambiguous. V was clipped by 3 bases and J by 8 bases, with 4 bases between them. Germline values: CDR1 LNHDA, CDR2 SQIVND (reference sequence). The CDR3 has 11 residues. CDR3 DNA sequence: TGTGCCAGTAGTATGGGCGAAAAACTGTTTTTT. Translated: CASSMGEKLFF.

This chain links TRBV28 with TRBJ1-1; tentatively, D is TRBD1 (5 bases). The CDR3 is made up of 12 amino acids. The V gene lost 3 bases and the J gene lost 10 bases, with 12 bases spanning the gap. Germline V gene data show CDR1 as MDHEN and CDR2 as SYDVKM. CDR3 residues: CASSFQGRGAFF. The CDR3 coding sequence is TGTGCCAGCAGTTTCCAAGGGAGGGGAGCTTTCTTT.

The chain recombines TRBV11-2 with TRBJ2-7, with unresolved D. Germline loops: CDR1 SGHAT, CDR2 FQNNGV. Trimming pared 5 bases from V and 6 bases from J, leaving 11 bases between. The CDR3 covers 12 residues. The CDR3 sequence is CASSPSWGEQYF. For the CDR3, the DNA is TGTGCCAGCAGCCCATCATGGGGCGAGCAGTACTTC.

The chain recombines TRBV2 with TRBJ1-5; D uncertain. The germline CDR1 and CDR2 sequences are SNHLY and FYNNEI. The CDR3 totals 13 residues. Trimming pared 6 bases from V and 5 bases from J, leaving 11 bases between. Here the CDR3 DNA reads TGTGCCAGCAGAGGACCTACAGATCAGCCCCAGCATTTT. Its translation is CASRGPTDQPQHF.

The rearrangement uses TRBV5-1 and TRBJ2-5; possibly TRBD1 or TRBD2 for D (5 bases each). The CDR3 runs to 13 residues. Trimming left V 7 bases short and J 0 bases short, with 10 bases between. Germline CDR1 reads SGHRS; CDR2 reads YFSETQ. CDR3 nucleotides: TGCGCCAGCCACATGGGACACCAAGAGACCCAGTACTTC. Translation gives CASHMGHQETQYF.

This clone was found once. The identical CDR3 is also encoded by other nucleotide sequences in the sample. The rearrangement joins TRBV28 to TRBJ1-5, with TRBD1 identical over 10 bases. This CDR3 comprises 15 residues. Germline V gives CDR1 MDHEN, CDR2 SYDVKM. The trim removed 3 bases at V and 7 bases at J, leaving 6 bases unmatched. CDR3 in DNA: TGTGCCAGCAGTTTGGGACAGGGGTTTCGACAGCCCCAGCATTTT. Amino acid sequence: CASSLGQGFRQPQHF.

This chain uses TRBV7-9 with TRBJ1-5, with D possibly matching TRBD1 (5 bases). The ends were cut back, 2 bases at V and 2 bases at J, with 19 bases in the middle. Germline V CDR1 and CDR2: SEHNR, FQNEAQ (reference sequence). The CDR3 has 18 residues. The CDR3 loop is CASSLISEGTLGNQPQHF. The CDR3 DNA follows: TGTGCCAGCAGCTTAATAAGCGAGGGGACTTTGGGCAATCAGCCCCAGCATTTT. The full variable domain, its missing parts supplied by reference TRBV7-9 and TRBJ1-5, is DTGVSQNPRHKITKRGQNVTFRCDPISEHNRLYWYRQTLGQGPEFLTYFQNEAQLEKSRLLSDRFSAERPKGSFSTLEIQRTEQGDSAMYLCASSLISEGTLGNQPQHFGDGTRLSIL.

This chain uses TRBV28 with TRBJ2-1; D might be TRBD1 (5 bases). The germline gives CDR1 MDHEN, CDR2 SYDVKM. V was trimmed by 5 bases and J by 2 bases, leaving 10 bases between them. The CDR3 totals 14 residues. The CDR3 coding sequence is TGTGCCAGCAGTCTCTCGACAGCCTACAATGAGCAGTTCTTC. Its translation: CASSLSTAYNEQFF.

V and J are TRBV2 and TRBJ1-4; the D gene is possibly TRBD1 (5 bases). The CDR3 length is 15 residues. V was trimmed by 2 bases and J by 8 bases, leaving 15 bases between them. Per germline, CDR1 SNHLY and CDR2 FYNNEI. In DNA form, the CDR3 reads TGTGCCAGCAGTGAAAGTGGGACTGTATACGAAAAACTGTTTTTT. Translating gives CASSESGTVYEKLFF.

The chain carries TRBV5-1 and TRBJ2-7; D is unresolved. CDR3 length: 14 residues. Germline CDR1 and CDR2: SGHRS and YFSETQ. V was cut by 4 bases and J by 3 bases, with 14 bases left in between. The CDR3 DNA is TGCGCCAGCAGCCCCGTGGAATCCTACTACGAGCAGTACTTC. Amino acid sequence: CASSPVESYYEQYF.

The J gene is TRBJ2-1, the V gene TRBV19; TRBD1 might be the D (5 bases). Germline-derived CDR1 and CDR2 are LNHDA and SQIVND (reference sequence). V dropped 5 bases and J dropped 1 base, with 9 bases sitting between them. The CDR3 extends over 14 amino acids. CDR3 sequence reads: CASSVTGSYNEQFF. The CDR3 DNA is TGTGCCAGTAGTGTCACAGGTTCCTACAATGAGCAGTTCTTC.

The chain couples TRBV12-3 or TRBV12-4 to TRBJ2-1; D uncertain. The CDR3 is 12 amino acids. With 5 bases removed from V and 12 bases from J, the gap between germline ends came to 14 bases. The CDR3 reads CASSSQPSGQFF. The CDR3, as DNA: TGTGCCAGCAGTAGTCAACCCTCCGGGCAGTTCTTC.

The sample holds a few counts of this clone. This chain joins TRBV19 and TRBJ2-5, with TRBD2 matching over 9 bases. The CDR3 covers 14 residues. V lost 1 base and J lost 5; bases outside the gene matches: 2. CDR1 and CDR2 from the germline V gene are LNHDA and SQIVND (reference sequence). The CDR3 DNA reads as TGTGCCAGTAGTATAGGCGGGAGGGGGGAGACCCAGTACTTC. Amino acids: CASSIGGRGETQYF.

The chain carries TRBV6-2 or TRBV6-3 and TRBJ2-1; possible D gene TRBD2, 5 bases. V lost 3 bases and J 4 bases, leaving 10 bases between the germline ends. Germline V gives CDR1 MNHEY, CDR2 SVGEGT. The CDR3 is made up of 14 amino acids. The CDR3 bases are TGTGCCAGCAGTTATTCTTCGGGATACAATGAGCAGTTCTTC. Translation gives CASSYSSGYNEQFF.

This chain uses TRBV11-2 with TRBJ2-2; D is possibly TRBD2 (5 bases). The CDR3 runs 13 residues. Deletions cut 3 bases from V and 8 bases from J, with 10 bases between. Germline V gives CDR1 SGHAT, CDR2 FQNNGV. CDR3 DNA sequence: TGTGCCAGCAGCTTTTTGACTACTGGGGAGCTGTTTTTT. Its translation: CASSFLTTGELFF.

The chain is built from TRBV7-9 and TRBJ2-3; perhaps TRBD1 as D (6 bases). Trimming took off 1 base at V and 6 bases at J, with 20 bases between the two ends. The germline gives CDR1 SEHNR, CDR2 FQNEAQ (reference sequence). The CDR3 loop spans 17 amino acids. The CDR3 loop reads CASSLVWDISVGDTQYF. The CDR3 coding sequence is TGTGCCAGCAGCTTAGTTTGGGACATATCCGTCGGGGATACGCAGTATTTT. The variable domain in full, completed from reference TRBV7-9 and TRBJ2-3, reads DTGVSQNPRHKITKRGQNVTFRCDPISEHNRLYWYRQTLGQGPEFLTYFQNEAQLEKSRLLSDRFSAERPKGSFSTLEIQRTEQGDSAMYLCASSLVWDISVGDTQYFGPGTRLTVL.

In DNA form, the CDR3 reads TGCGCCAGCAGCCTTGGTTCAGTCAAAGGCTCAACTAATGAAAAACTGTTTTTT. Translated, it gives CASSLGSVKGSTNEKLFF. The V gene is TRBV5-1, the J gene TRBJ1-4; D uncertain. Between the trimmed V and J ends, which lost 4 bases and 0 bases, there was a span of 19 bases. This CDR3 has 18 residues. Per germline, CDR1 SGHRS and CDR2 YFSETQ.